Each of the 18 T cell receptor beta chains below was sequenced from the same sample in a study of vaccination effects on CD4 cells after COVID-19. Their specific antigens are unknown. Generated by immunoSEQ multiplex PCR, the TCRdb table keeps only in-frame clones and is missing some. The sample yields 20,000 to 25,000 clones, around 70% seen once. Isolating CD4+ T cells followed 9 to 10 days of culture. This specimen consisted of CD4+ T cells from PBMCs cultured without peptide, obtained before COVID-19 vaccination. All receptors derive from a human donor who received a COVID-19 vaccine.

The chain combines TRBV6-2 or TRBV6-3 with TRBJ2-7; tentatively, D is TRBD1 (6 bases). CDR3 length equals 15 residues. V lost 2 bases, J lost 3 bases, and 14 bases lay in between. The germline CDR1 and CDR2 sequences are MNHEY and SVGEGT. The CDR3, as DNA: TGTGCCAGCAGTTACGGGGGCAGTCCCTTCTACGAGCAGTACTTC. Its translation: CASSYGGSPFYEQYF.

V and J are TRBV5-1 and TRBJ1-4; 9 bases match TRBD1. Germline V gene sequence: CDR1 SGHRS, CDR2 YFSETQ. The CDR3 runs 16 residues. V shed 0 bases and J 8 bases; nucleotides not matched to a gene: 8. The CDR3 DNA reads as TGCGCCAGCAGCTTGGAACCCCGACAGGGGGGGGAAAAACTGTTTTTT. It codes for CASSLEPRQGGEKLFF.

This clone was seen a few times. V is TRBV7-2 and J is TRBJ1-2, with a tentative D call TRBD1 (5 bases). The CDR3 sequence is 14 residues long. Trimming took 3 bases from V and 0 from J, leaving 8 bases between them. CDR1 and CDR2 from the germline V gene are SGHTA and FQGNSA. This chain's CDR3 is CASSFGGSNYGYTF. CDR3 coding DNA: TGTGCCAGCAGCTTTGGGGGGTCTAACTATGGCTACACCTTC.

CDR3: CASSYGLLSTNEKLFF. The DNA for the CDR3 is TGTGCCAGCAGTTACGGACTCCTCTCAACTAATGAAAAACTGTTTTTT. V gene TRBV6-2 or TRBV6-3 combines with J gene TRBJ1-4; D unclear. Trimming took 2 bases from V and 0 from J, leaving 10 bases between them. This CDR3 region has 16 residues. CDR1 and CDR2 (germline): MNHEY, SVGEGT.

The chain joins TRBV30 to TRBJ2-5; tentatively, D is TRBD2 (6 bases). The CDR3 runs to 15 residues. CDR1 is GTSNPN and CDR2 is SVGIG in the germline V gene (reference sequence). Trimming removed 3 bases at V and 3 bases at J, with 17 bases between. CDR3 protein: CAWSDPRAGKETQYF. CDR3 in DNA: TGTGCCTGGAGCGACCCCAGGGCGGGAAAAGAGACCCAGTACTTC.

The CDR3 region has the DNA TGTGCCAGCAGTCCAGGGTTAGGGTATGGCTACACCTTC. Its translation is CASSPGLGYGYTF. The chain recombines TRBV28 with TRBJ1-2; TRBD1 might be the D (5 bases). Germline V CDR1 and CDR2: MDHEN, SYDVKM. Trimming removed 5 bases at V and 5 bases at J, with 12 bases between. This CDR3 region has 13 residues.

This sequence joins TRBV4-1 and TRBJ2-5, with TRBD2 identical over 8 bases. From germline, CDR1 is MGHRA and CDR2 YSYEKL. After removal of 8 bases from V and 5 bases from J, the junction contained 28 bases not matched to a gene. The CDR3 sequence is 20 residues long. For the CDR3, the DNA is TGCGCCAGCTCAGCCAAGAATAAGTTTTTGAGGGCGGAGCGGGGGGAGACCCAGTACTTC. Its protein is CASSAKNKFLRAERGETQYF.

This rearrangement joins TRBV18 to TRBJ1-1; 9 nucleotides match TRBD1. This CDR3 is built from 15 residues. Trimming took 4 bases from V and 0 from J; bases not matched to a gene: 3. CDR1 KGHSH and CDR2 LQKENI come from the germline V gene. The CDR3 region has the DNA TGTGCCAGCTCACTTGGACAGGGGATGAACACTGAAGCTTTCTTT. Translated: CASSLGQGMNTEAFF. Full variable domain (missing parts from reference TRBV18 and TRBJ1-1): NAGVMQNPRHLVRRRGQEARLRCSPMKGHSHVYWYRQLPEEGLKFMVYLQKENIIDESGMPKERFSAEFPKEGPSILRIQQVVRGDSAAYFCASSLGQGMNTEAFFGQGTRLTVV.

This clone has a single count. CDR3 in amino acids: CATRGRGSRNQPQHF. The CDR3 DNA is TGTGCCACCAGGGGGAGGGGGTCCCGCAATCAGCCCCAGCATTTT. The rearrangement uses TRBV15 and TRBJ1-5; D is perhaps TRBD1 (6 bases). Trimming took off 6 bases at V and 2 bases at J, with 14 bases between the two ends. The CDR3 consists of 15 residues. The germline CDR1 and CDR2 sequences are LNHNV and YYDKDF (reference sequence). The full variable domain, rest sourced from reference TRBV15 and TRBJ1-5, is DAMVIQNPRYQVTQFGKPVTLSCSQTLNHNVMYWYQQKSSQAPKLLFHYYDKDFNNEADTPDNFQSRRPNTSFCFLDIRSPGLGDTAMYLCATRGRGSRNQPQHFGDGTRLSIL.

This clone occurred once. The V call is TRBV6-2 or TRBV6-3, the J call TRBJ2-7; D call uncertain. Trimming took off 0 bases at V and 3 bases at J, with 12 bases between the two ends. Per germline, CDR1 MNHEY and CDR2 SVGEGT. The CDR3 spans 15 residues. The chain's CDR3 is CASSYSGRPGYEQYF. The CDR3 DNA reads TGTGCCAGCAGTTACTCCGGGCGGCCAGGCTACGAGCAGTACTTC.

The chain carries TRBV25-1 and TRBJ1-2, with D possibly being TRBD1 (5 bases). CDR1 is MGHDK and CDR2 is SYGVNS in the germline V gene. The CDR3 is 13 residues long. The V end lost 3 bases, the J end lost 8 bases, and 13 bases lay between the germline ends. The CDR3: CASSDNPWGGYTF. The CDR3 nucleotides read TGTGCCAGCAGTGATAACCCCTGGGGCGGCTACACCTTC.

V gene TRBV30 combines with J gene TRBJ2-2; 13 positions agree with TRBD2. From germline, CDR1 is GTSNPN and CDR2 SVGIG (reference sequence). V gave up 0 bases and J gave up 6 bases; unmatched junction bases: 10. CDR3 length equals 18 residues. DNA of the CDR3: TGTGCCTGGAGTGTACTCCGGACTAGCGGGAGAGGGGCCGGGGAGCTGTTTTTT. This encodes CAWSVLRTSGRGAGELFF. Together with reference TRBV30 and TRBJ2-2, the CDR3 gives the full variable domain: SQTIHQWPATLVQPVGSPLSLECTVEGTSNPNLYWYRQAAGRGLQLLFYSVGIGQISSEVPQNLSASRPQDRQFILSSKKLLLSDSGFYLCAWSVLRTSGRGAGELFFGEGSRLTVL.

The chain couples TRBV11-3 to TRBJ2-1; 14 bases align to TRBD2. CDR1 and CDR2 (germline): SGHNT, YENEEA. V trimming: 4 bases; J trimming: 9 bases; junction bases outside the gene matches: 2. The CDR3 is 14 amino acids. CDR3 bases: TGTGCCAGCAGCTCCGGACTAGCGGGGGGTGAGCAGTTCTTC. Translating gives CASSSGLAGGEQFF.

V usage is TRBV4-2 and J usage is TRBJ2-7, with TRBD2 matching over 10 bases. After removal of 3 bases from V and 6 bases from J, the junction contained 8 bases not matched to a gene. This CDR3 comprises 15 residues. CDR1 is LGHNA, CDR2 YNFKEQ, per germline. This CDR3 is CASSQETSGVGEQYF. The CDR3 DNA sequence: TGTGCCAGCAGCCAGGAAACTAGCGGGGTCGGCGAGCAGTACTTC.

The gene calls are TRBV5-4 and TRBJ2-3, with TRBD2 matching over 10 bases. After removal of 1 base from V and 8 bases from J, the junction contained 10 bases not matched to a gene. CDR1 and CDR2 (germline): SGHNT, YYREEE (reference sequence). The CDR3 loop spans 16 amino acids. The CDR3, as DNA: TGTGCCAGCAGCTTGATGGGAGCGGGGGGGCAAGCTACGCAGTATTTT. Protein product: CASSLMGAGGQATQYF.

This clone has more than one count but fewer than ten. The chain is built from TRBV5-8 and TRBJ1-1, with no clear D. This CDR3 has 15 amino acids. The germline gives CDR1 SGHTS, CDR2 YDEGEE. Trimming took 4 bases from V and 4 from J, leaving 17 bases between them. Written as DNA, the CDR3 is TGTGCCAGCAGCCGACGGAGTCTGGGTGTCACTGAAGCTTTCTTT. It translates to CASSRRSLGVTEAFF.

The CDR3 loop reads CASSSAHTGGWTEAFF. DNA of the CDR3: TGCGCCAGCAGCTCTGCGCACACAGGGGGATGGACTGAAGCTTTCTTT. The chain combines TRBV5-1 with TRBJ1-1; 8 bases agree with TRBD1. V lost 3 bases, J lost 5 bases, and 12 bases stayed unmatched. CDR1 is SGHRS, CDR2 YFSETQ, per germline. The CDR3 is 16 residues long.

The gene calls are TRBV10-3 and TRBJ2-7; D is uncertain. With 4 bases removed from V and 3 bases from J, the gap between germline ends came to 13 bases. The CDR3 loop spans 14 amino acids. Germline CDR1 is ENHRY and CDR2 is SYGVKD. The CDR3 loop reads CAISGWVLNYEQYF. The DNA for the CDR3 is TGTGCCATCAGTGGTTGGGTATTAAACTACGAGCAGTACTTC.